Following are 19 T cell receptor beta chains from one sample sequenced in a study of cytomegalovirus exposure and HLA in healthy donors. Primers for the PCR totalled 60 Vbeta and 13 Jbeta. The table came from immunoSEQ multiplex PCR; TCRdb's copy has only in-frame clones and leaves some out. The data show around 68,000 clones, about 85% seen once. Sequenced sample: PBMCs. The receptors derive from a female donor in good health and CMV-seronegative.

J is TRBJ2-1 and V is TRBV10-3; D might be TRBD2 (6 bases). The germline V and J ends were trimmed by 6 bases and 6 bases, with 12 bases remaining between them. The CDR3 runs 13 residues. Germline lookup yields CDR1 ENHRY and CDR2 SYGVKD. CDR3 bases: TGTGCCATCAGCGCCTACGGGGGCAATGAGCAGTTCTTC. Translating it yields CAISAYGGNEQFF.

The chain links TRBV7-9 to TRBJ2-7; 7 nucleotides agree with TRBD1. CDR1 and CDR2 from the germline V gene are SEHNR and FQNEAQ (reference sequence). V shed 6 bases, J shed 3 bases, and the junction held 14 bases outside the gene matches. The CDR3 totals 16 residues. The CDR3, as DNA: TGTGCCAGCAGGGAACCACGGACAGGAATGTTCTACGAGCAGTACTTC. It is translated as CASREPRTGMFYEQYF.

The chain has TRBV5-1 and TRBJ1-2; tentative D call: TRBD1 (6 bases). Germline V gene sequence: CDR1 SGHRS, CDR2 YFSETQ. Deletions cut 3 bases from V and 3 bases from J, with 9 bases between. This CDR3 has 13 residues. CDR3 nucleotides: TGCGCCAGCAGCTACTGGACAGACTATGGCTACACCTTC. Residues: CASSYWTDYGYTF.

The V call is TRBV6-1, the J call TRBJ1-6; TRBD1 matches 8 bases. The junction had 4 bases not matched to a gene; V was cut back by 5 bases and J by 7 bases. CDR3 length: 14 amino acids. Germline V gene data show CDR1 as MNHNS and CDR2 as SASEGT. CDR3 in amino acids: CASSSRDRNSPLHF. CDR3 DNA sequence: TGTGCCAGCAGTAGCCGGGACAGGAATTCACCCCTCCACTTT.

The DNA of the CDR3 is TGTGCCAGCAGTTTAAGACTAGCGGGAGCGGAATACAATGAGCAGTTCTTC. Its translation is CASSLRLAGAEYNEQFF. The rearrangement links TRBV27 to TRBJ2-1; TRBD2 matches 12 bases. Germline V gene sequence: CDR1 MNHEY, CDR2 SMNVEV (reference sequence). This CDR3 comprises 17 residues. Trimming removed 2 bases from V and 4 bases from J; junction bases left unmatched: 6.

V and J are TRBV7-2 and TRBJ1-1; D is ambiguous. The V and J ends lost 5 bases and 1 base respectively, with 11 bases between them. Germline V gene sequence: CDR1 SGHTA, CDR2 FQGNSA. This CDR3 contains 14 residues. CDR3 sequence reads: CASSPATGNTEAFF. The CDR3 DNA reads TGTGCCAGCAGCCCCGCCACTGGGAACACTGAAGCTTTCTTT.

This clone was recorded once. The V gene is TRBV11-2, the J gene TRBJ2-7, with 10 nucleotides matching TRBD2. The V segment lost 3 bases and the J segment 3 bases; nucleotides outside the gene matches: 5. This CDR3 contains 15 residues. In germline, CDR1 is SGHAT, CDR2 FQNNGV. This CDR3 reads CASSFLAGGLYEQYF. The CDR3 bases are TGTGCCAGCAGCTTCTTAGCGGGAGGTCTCTACGAGCAGTACTTC.

The DNA for the CDR3 is TGTGCCAGTAGTATAACCGGGACAGGGGGTTCACCCCTCCACTTT. Protein sequence: CASSITGTGGSPLHF. The J gene is TRBJ1-6, the V gene TRBV19; 11 nucleotides match TRBD1. With 2 bases clipped from V and 9 bases from J, the junction kept 3 bases outside the gene matches. From germline, CDR1 is LNHDA and CDR2 SQIVND (reference sequence). The CDR3 runs 15 residues.

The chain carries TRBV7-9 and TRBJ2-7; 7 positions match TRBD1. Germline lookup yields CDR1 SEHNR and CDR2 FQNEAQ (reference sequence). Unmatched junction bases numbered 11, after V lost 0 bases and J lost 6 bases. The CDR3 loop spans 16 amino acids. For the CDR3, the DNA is TGTGCCAGCAGCTTAGCTTTGGGGACAGTAGGTTCCGAGCAGTACTTC. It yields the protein CASSLALGTVGSEQYF.

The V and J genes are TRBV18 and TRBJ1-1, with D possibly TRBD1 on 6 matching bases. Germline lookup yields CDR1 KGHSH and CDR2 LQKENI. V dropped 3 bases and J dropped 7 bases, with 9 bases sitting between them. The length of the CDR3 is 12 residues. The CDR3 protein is CASSPRTDEAFF. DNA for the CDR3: TGTGCCAGCTCACCTCGGACAGATGAAGCTTTCTTT.

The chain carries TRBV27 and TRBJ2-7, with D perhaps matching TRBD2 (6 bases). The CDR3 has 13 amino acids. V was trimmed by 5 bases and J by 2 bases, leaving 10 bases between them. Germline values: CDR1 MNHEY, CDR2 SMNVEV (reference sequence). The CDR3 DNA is TGTGCCAGCAGTCCGGGAGCGGCCTACGAGCAGTACTTC. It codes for CASSPGAAYEQYF.

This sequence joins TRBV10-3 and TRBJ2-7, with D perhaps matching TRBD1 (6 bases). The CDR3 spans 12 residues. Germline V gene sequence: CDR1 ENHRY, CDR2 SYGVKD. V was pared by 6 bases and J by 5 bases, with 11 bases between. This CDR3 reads CAIRGDMDEQYF. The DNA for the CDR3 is TGTGCCATCAGGGGGGACATGGACGAGCAGTACTTC.

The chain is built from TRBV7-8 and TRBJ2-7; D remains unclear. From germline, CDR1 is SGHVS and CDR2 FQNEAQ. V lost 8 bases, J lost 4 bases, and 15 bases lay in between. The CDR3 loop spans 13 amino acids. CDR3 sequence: CASAVGGPYEQYF. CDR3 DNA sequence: TGTGCCAGCGCCGTGGGTGGGCCGTACGAGCAGTACTTC.

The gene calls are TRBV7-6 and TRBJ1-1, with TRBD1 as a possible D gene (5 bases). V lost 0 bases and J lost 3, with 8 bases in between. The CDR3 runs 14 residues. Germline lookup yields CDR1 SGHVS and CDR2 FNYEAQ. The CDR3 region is CASSLAWGDTEAFF. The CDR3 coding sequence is TGTGCCAGCAGCTTAGCGTGGGGGGACACTGAAGCTTTCTTT.

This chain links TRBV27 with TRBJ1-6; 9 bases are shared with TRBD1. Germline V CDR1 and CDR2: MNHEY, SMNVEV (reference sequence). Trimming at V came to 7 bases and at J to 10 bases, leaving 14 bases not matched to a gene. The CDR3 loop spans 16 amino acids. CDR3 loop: CASTHHSTGGESPLHF. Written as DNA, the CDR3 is TGTGCCAGCACCCATCACTCAACAGGGGGCGAGTCACCCCTCCACTTT.

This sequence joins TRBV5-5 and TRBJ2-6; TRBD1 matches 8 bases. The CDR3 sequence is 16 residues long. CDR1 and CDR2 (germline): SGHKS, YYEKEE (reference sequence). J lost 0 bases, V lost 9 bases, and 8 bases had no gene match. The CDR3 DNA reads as TGTGCCACCGGGACAGGTGCTTACTCTGGGGCCAACGTCCTGACTTTC. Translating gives CATGTGAYSGANVLTF.

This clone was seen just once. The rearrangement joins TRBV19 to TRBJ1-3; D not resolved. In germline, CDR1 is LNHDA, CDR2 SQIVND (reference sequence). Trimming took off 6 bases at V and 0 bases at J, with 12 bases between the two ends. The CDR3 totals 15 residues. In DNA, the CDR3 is TGTGCCAGTAGCCCCTCGAGCATCTCTGGAAACACCATATATTTT. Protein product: CASSPSSISGNTIYF.

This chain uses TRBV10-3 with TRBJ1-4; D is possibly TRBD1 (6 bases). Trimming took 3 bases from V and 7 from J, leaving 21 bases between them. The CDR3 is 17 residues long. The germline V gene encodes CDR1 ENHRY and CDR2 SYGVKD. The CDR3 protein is CAISDSLGGASGEKLFF. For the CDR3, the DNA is TGTGCCATCAGTGACTCTTTGGGGGGGGCTTCGGGTGAAAAACTGTTTTTT.

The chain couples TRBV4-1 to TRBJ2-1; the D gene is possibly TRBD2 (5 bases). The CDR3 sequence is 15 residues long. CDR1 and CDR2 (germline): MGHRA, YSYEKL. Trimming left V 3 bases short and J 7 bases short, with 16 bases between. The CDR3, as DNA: TGCGCCAGCAGCCACCCACCGGGCGGCGGGAATGAGCAGTTCTTC. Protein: CASSHPPGGGNEQFF.